The entry below describes one T cell receptor beta chain. This clone was recorded only once. No antigen is known for it. No quality values exist for individual bases; no much larger clone is one base distant. The sample comes from a study of blood T cell repertoires in COVID-19 (dated by TCRdb to 2018 to 2020). About the full investigation: Samples covering the acute and convalescent phases of COVID-19 were provided by collaborators in the United States, Italy and Spain. Where available, HLA class I and class II types were taken from metadata supplied by the sample provider and were not determined by assay-based typing. The dataset comprised deeply sampled blood TCRbeta repertoires from subjects exposed to, actively infected with, or recovered from COVID-19. Samples were obtained from the ongoing ImmuneRACE study (first 160 participants) and from about 1,300 subjects provided by 6 global collaborators. A freely available public database, intended as a resource for researchers studying the immune response to SARS-CoV-2, is where the repertoires were released. The material from the prospective study consisted of cDNA or gDNA derived from T cells, B-cell-depleted T cells, or PBMCs. The sample metadata nearly always contained a de-identified subject ID, COVID-19 status, age in years and sex. Results and caveats for the whole study, not just this receptor: The quantity of clinical and demographic metadata differed by source and by participant and was supplied without curation.

The immunoSEQ Assay, a bias-controlled multiplex PCR, was used to amplify TCRbeta CDR3 regions from genomic DNA. The study's own analysis went as follows. The number of nucleated cells in each sample was estimated by amplification of reference gene primers within the assay. To quantify the absolute abundance of each unique TCRbeta CDR3 rearrangement, sequence reads were collapsed and filtered. For each sample, productive Simpson clonality was calculated by taking the square root of Simpson's diversity index across productive rearrangements. The table was pulled from immuneACCESS by TCRdb, which kept in-frame rearrangements only. Such tables lose some clones; where checked, under half of the loss comes from unresolved V genes, and the rest has no known cause. The V and J calls and clone size come from that table; D and trimming were worked out from the DNA. Across this sample there are about 300,000 clones, with roughly 90% seen only once. The ten largest clones take up roughly 6.7% of the sample.

Samples from volunteer blood donors who had recovered from COVID-19 were contributed by a second Seattle source. The collaborating institutions used their own protocols to collect whole blood in K2EDTA tubes. For TCRbeta analysis, collaborator samples were shipped as frozen whole blood, as isolated PBMCs, or as DNA extracted from either sample type. This receptor was taken from a man between 18 and 35 years old who had recovered from COVID-19. The sequenced sample was peripheral blood.

The nucleotide sequence reads TGTGCCAGCAGTGGAGGGACAGGGGCAAGTTCTAACTATGGCTACACCTTC. Its coded protein is CASSGGTGASSNYGYTF. The chain is encoded by TRBV6-1 joined to TRBJ1-2; 10 bases in between match TRBD1. Reading the germline V gene gives CDR1 MNHNS and CDR2 SASEGT. From cysteine to phenylalanine, the CDR3 is 17 amino acids long. The read is trimmed to its CDR3 DNA, 51 bases read in frame from base 1. Trimming accounts for 4 bases at V and 0 bases at J, while the number of junction bases matched to no gene is 8.